The 5 T cell receptor beta chains below all came from one sample that was sequenced in a study of technical replicates of blood from several donors (dated by TCRdb to 2015 to 2018). Library generation was performed with the immunoSEQ multiplex PCR assay. TCRdb stores this immuneACCESS table with in-frame sequences only. Part of the clones is absent; in the studies checked, under half of the shortfall reflects unresolved V genes, and no reason is known for the rest. For this sample there are 62,000 or so clones; more than 75% appear just once. The ten largest clones take up less than 6.5% of the sample. The specimen sequenced was PBMCs. The receptors come from a human donor in good health. Some clones in this sample may be carry-over from other donors' samples.

The chain recombines TRBV4-2 with TRBJ2-5; TRBD1 might be the D (6 bases). V shed 2 bases and J shed 3 bases, with 7 bases lying between them. Germline loops: CDR1 LGHNA, CDR2 YNFKEQ. CDR3 length: 13 amino acids. The CDR3 loop reads CASSQRQEETQYF. The CDR3 DNA is TGTGCCAGCAGCCAACGACAGGAAGAGACCCAGTACTTC.

CDR3 region: CARSLVIPLLVVYNEQFF. CDR3 bases: TGTGCCAGAAGCTTAGTGATCCCTCTTCTAGTCGTCTACAATGAGCAGTTCTTC. The chain couples TRBV7-5 to TRBJ2-1; the DNA was not compared with TRBD2, the D call given in the table. TRBV7-5 is a pseudogene segment. The CDR3 is 18 amino acids.

J is TRBJ2-1 and V is TRBV4-3, with a weak D call TRBD1 (6 bases). V shed 1 base and J shed 1 base, with 20 bases lying between them. Looked up from germline, CDR1 is LGHNA and CDR2 is YSLEER. The CDR3 covers 19 residues. CDR3 DNA sequence: TGCGCCAGCAGCCAAGTTCTCAGGGGCACCTTGAGGTCCTACAATGAGCAGTTCTTC. Protein product: CASSQVLRGTLRSYNEQFF.

J is TRBJ2-5 and V is TRBV5-5, with 7 bases lining up with TRBD2. Per germline, CDR1 SGHKS and CDR2 YYEKEE (reference sequence). V lost 4 bases and J lost 4; bases outside the gene matches: 10. The CDR3 spans 15 residues. This CDR3 is CASSRGTTGGETQYF. CDR3 in DNA: TGTGCCAGCAGCCGCGGGACTACCGGGGGAGAGACCCAGTACTTC.

This chain connects TRBV9 to TRBJ2-7; no clear D. Germline assignment: CDR1 SGDLS and CDR2 YYNGEE. The CDR3 length is 15 residues. Trimming pared 2 bases from V and 6 bases from J, leaving 18 bases between. CDR3 bases: TGTGCCAGCAGCGTCGATGGGCCCTTTAAAGGCGAGCAGTACTTC. Its translation is CASSVDGPFKGEQYF.